The 18 T cell receptor beta chains below all came from one sample that was sequenced in a study of blood T cell repertoires in COVID-19. Assay: immunoSEQ multiplex PCR; the TCRdb copy retains only in-frame clones and omits some. Among 58,000 or so clones listed, less than 90% were seen once. The sample comprised peripheral blood. These receptors were obtained from a woman in her sixties or seventies with active COVID-19.

A single count supports this clone. The chain employs TRBV19 and TRBJ1-2; D possibly corresponds to TRBD1 (6 bases). The CDR3 is 15 amino acids. CDR1 LNHDA and CDR2 SQIVND come from the germline V gene (reference sequence). With 1 base removed from V and 2 bases from J, the gap between germline ends came to 11 bases. This CDR3 reads CASSIARGQNYGYTF. Here the CDR3 DNA reads TGTGCCAGTAGTATAGCCCGTGGACAGAACTATGGCTACACCTTC.

This clone was seen once. The chain links TRBV9 to TRBJ1-3; D is perhaps TRBD1 (6 bases). In germline, CDR1 is SGDLS, CDR2 YYNGEE. The CDR3 sequence is 20 residues long. V gave up 4 bases and J gave up 2 bases, with 28 bases separating them. The CDR3 region is CASSLLPPPYRADTGNTIYF. The CDR3 DNA is TGTGCCAGCAGCTTACTTCCCCCCCCTTACAGGGCTGATACTGGAAACACCATATATTTT.

The chain employs TRBV7-2 and TRBJ2-6, with D possibly matching TRBD1 (6 bases). CDR1 is SGHTA, CDR2 FQGNSA, per germline. This CDR3 region has 18 residues. V was pared by 6 bases and J by 0 bases, with 18 bases between. This chain's CDR3 is CASSRNPRGGSGANVLTF. The CDR3 DNA reads TGTGCCAGCAGTCGGAACCCCCGAGGGGGCTCTGGGGCCAACGTCCTGACTTTC.

This clone was observed a single time. This sequence joins TRBV19 and TRBJ2-3, with a possible D match to TRBD1 (6 bases). V lost 5 bases and J lost 1, with 10 bases in between. This CDR3 has 14 amino acids. Germline CDR1 is LNHDA and CDR2 is SQIVND (reference sequence). The CDR3 DNA follows: TGTGCCAGTAGTCCGGACAGCCGCACAGATACGCAGTATTTT. Protein product: CASSPDSRTDTQYF.

This clone was detected once. The chain uses TRBV9 and TRBJ1-2, with TRBD1 matching over 9 bases. The V segment lost 1 base and the J segment 4 bases; nucleotides outside the gene matches: 5. Germline assignment: CDR1 SGDLS and CDR2 YYNGEE. The length of the CDR3 is 15 residues. The CDR3 region is CASSVSGTGSYGYTF. Here the CDR3 DNA reads TGTGCCAGCAGCGTAAGTGGGACAGGGAGCTATGGCTACACCTTC. The full variable domain, completed using reference TRBV9 and TRBJ1-2, is DSGVTQTPKHLITATGQRVTLRCSPRSGDLSVYWYQQSLDQGLQFLIQYYNGEERAKGNILERFSAQQFPDLHSELNLSSLELGDSALYFCASSVSGTGSYGYTFGSGTRLTVV.

The chain couples TRBV7-9 to TRBJ2-7, with D tentatively TRBD2 (6 bases). The CDR3 contains 18 residues. Between the trimmed V and J ends, which lost 1 base and 0 bases, there was a span of 19 bases. Per the germline V gene, CDR1 is SEHNR and CDR2 is FQNEAQ (reference sequence). The CDR3 DNA follows: TGTGCCAGCAGCTTAGATTTATGGAGGCGGGATTCCTCCTACGAGCAGTACTTC. Its translation: CASSLDLWRRDSSYEQYF.

This clone was seen more than once but under ten times. The CDR3 sequence: CASSTDRNNGYTF. The DNA of the CDR3 is TGTGCCAGCAGTACTGACAGGAACAATGGCTACACCTTC. This chain connects TRBV2 to TRBJ1-2; D is possibly TRBD1 (6 bases). V lost 5 bases to trimming and J lost 6 bases, with 13 bases between them. The length of the CDR3 is 13 residues. In germline, CDR1 is SNHLY, CDR2 FYNNEI. Supplemented by reference TRBV2 and TRBJ1-2, the full variable domain reads EPEVTQTPSHQVTQMGQEVILRCVPISNHLYFYWYRQILGQKVEFLVSFYNNEISEKSEIFDDQFSVERPDGSNFTLKIRSTKLEDSAMYFCASSTDRNNGYTFGSGTRLTVV.

The rearrangement uses TRBV12-2 and TRBJ2-1; the table calls TRBD2, which could not be checked here. TRBV12-2 is flagged as a pseudogene. The CDR3 is 16 amino acids. CDR3 nucleotide sequence: TGTGCAAGTCGCTTCTCGGAGTGGCGATCCTACAATGAGCAGTTCTTC. It yields the protein CASRFSEWRSYNEQFF.

The genes are TRBV5-4 and TRBJ2-3; 8 bases agree with TRBD1. The CDR3 covers 16 residues. The junction had 11 bases not matched to a gene; V was cut back by 4 bases and J by 4 bases. CDR1 is SGHNT and CDR2 is YYREEE in the germline V gene (reference sequence). CDR3 loop: CASSPGGDRMADTQYF. CDR3 in DNA: TGTGCCAGCAGCCCTGGTGGGGACAGGATGGCAGATACGCAGTATTTT.

The chain couples TRBV7-9 to TRBJ2-7; the D is unclear. The CDR3 is 15 amino acids. Looked up from germline, CDR1 is SEHNR and CDR2 is FQNEAQ (reference sequence). The ends were cut back, 5 bases at V and 6 bases at J, with 20 bases in the middle. The CDR3 coding sequence is TGTGCCAGCAGCCCATCCTTTGGCGGCCCCGGCGAGCAGTACTTC. Translating gives CASSPSFGGPGEQYF.

This chain connects TRBV20-1 to TRBJ2-5; 9 bases align to TRBD2. Trimming took 3 bases from V and 1 from J; bases not matched to a gene: 6. The length of the CDR3 is 15 residues. The germline gives CDR1 DFQATT, CDR2 SNEGSKA (reference sequence). The CDR3 sequence: CSASWLAGIQETQYF. CDR3 nucleotide sequence: TGCAGTGCTAGTTGGCTAGCGGGAATCCAAGAGACCCAGTACTTC.

The chain recombines TRBV7-9 with TRBJ2-1; 7 nucleotides agree with TRBD2. Germline values: CDR1 SEHNR, CDR2 FQNEAQ (reference sequence). This CDR3 has 15 amino acids. Trimming at V came to 3 bases and at J to 3 bases, leaving 5 bases not matched to a gene. The DNA for the CDR3 is TGTGCCAGCAGCTTCCCGGGACTAAACTACAATGAGCAGTTCTTC. It specifies CASSFPGLNYNEQFF.

The rearrangement links TRBV30 to TRBJ2-1; 7 positions agree with TRBD1. With V trimmed by 4 bases and J by 4 bases, 1 base remained unmatched. The CDR3 spans 12 residues. Germline assignment: CDR1 GTSNPN and CDR2 SVGIG (reference sequence). The CDR3 loop reads CAWNRGYNEQFF. The CDR3 region has the DNA TGTGCCTGGAACAGGGGTTACAATGAGCAGTTCTTC.

The chain links TRBV2 to TRBJ1-5, with a tentative D call TRBD1 (5 bases). The CDR3 consists of 13 residues. From germline, CDR1 is SNHLY and CDR2 FYNNEI. Deletions cut 4 bases from V and 3 bases from J, with 7 bases between. The CDR3 DNA is TGTGCCAGCAGTGGGACAACCAATCAGCCCCAGCATTTT. Translated: CASSGTTNQPQHF.

The chain employs TRBV18 and TRBJ1-1, with 7 nucleotides matching TRBD1. V gave up 1 base and J gave up 3 bases; unmatched junction bases: 2. This CDR3 is 14 amino acids long. CDR1 is KGHSH, CDR2 LQKENI, per germline. The CDR3 loop reads CASSPQGADTEAFF. In nucleotides, the CDR3 is TGTGCCAGCTCACCACAGGGGGCTGACACTGAAGCTTTCTTT.

The V call is TRBV28, the J call TRBJ2-1; D is perhaps TRBD2 (6 bases). Germline V lookup: CDR1 MDHEN, CDR2 SYDVKM. CDR3 length: 16 amino acids. The germline V and J ends were trimmed by 6 bases and 7 bases, with 22 bases remaining between them. In DNA, the CDR3 is TGTGCCAGCAGCCCCCGCGGGGCAGGGAAGGGGAATGAGCAGTTCTTC. Residues: CASSPRGAGKGNEQFF. Full variable domain (rest looked up from reference TRBV28 and TRBJ2-1): DVKVTQSSRYLVKRTGEKVFLECVQDMDHENMFWYRQDPGLGLRLIYFSYDVKMKEKGDIPEGYSVSREKKERFSLILESASTNQTSMYLCASSPRGAGKGNEQFFGPGTRLTVL.

This clone was seen once. The chain has TRBV28 and TRBJ1-6; 8 positions match TRBD1. Trimming cost V 4 bases and J 5 bases; bases outside gene matches: 7. The germline V gene has CDR1 MDHEN and CDR2 SYDVKM. CDR3 length equals 16 residues. The CDR3 spells CASSSLRTGHNSPLHF. The CDR3 DNA follows: TGTGCCAGCAGTTCTCTCCGGACAGGGCATAATTCACCCCTCCACTTT.

The V call is TRBV27, the J call TRBJ2-1; TRBD2 matches at 9 bases. The CDR3 totals 15 residues. The V and J ends lost 5 bases and 6 bases, in that order; junction bases with no gene match: 8. CDR1 and CDR2 (germline): MNHEY, SMNVEV (reference sequence). In DNA, the CDR3 is TGTGCCAGCAGTAGCGGGAGGAAAGGGGGCAATGAGCAGTTCTTC. This sequence encodes CASSSGRKGGNEQFF.